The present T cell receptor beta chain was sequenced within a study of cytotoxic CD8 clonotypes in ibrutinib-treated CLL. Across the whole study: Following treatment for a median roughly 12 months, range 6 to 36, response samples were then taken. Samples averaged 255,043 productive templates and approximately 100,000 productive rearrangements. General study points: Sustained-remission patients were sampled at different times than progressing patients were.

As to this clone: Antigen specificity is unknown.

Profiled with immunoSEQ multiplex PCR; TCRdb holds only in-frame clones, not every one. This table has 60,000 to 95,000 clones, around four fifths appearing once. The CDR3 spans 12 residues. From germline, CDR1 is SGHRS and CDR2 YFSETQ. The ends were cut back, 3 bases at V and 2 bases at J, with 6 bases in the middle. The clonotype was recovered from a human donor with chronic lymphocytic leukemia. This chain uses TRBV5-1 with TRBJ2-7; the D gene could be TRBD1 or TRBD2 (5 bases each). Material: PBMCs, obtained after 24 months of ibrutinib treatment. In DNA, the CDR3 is TGCGCCAGCAGCTCGGGACCCTACGAGCAGTACTTC. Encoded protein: CASSSGPYEQYF.